The TCR beta chain under discussion was sequenced for a study of CD4 T cells in relation to SARS-CoV-2 and coronaviruses. Study-wide background: ViraFEST: roughly 10-day antigen culture of PBMCs, then TCR beta CDR3 sequencing.

TCRdb's table, derived via immunoSEQ multiplex PCR, lists solely in-frame clones and lacks some. Of 15,000 to 25,000 clones in the sample, 70% to 85% were seen once. A word on this clone: The target antigen is unknown.

Before the COVID-19 pandemic, during about 2011-2019, CD4+ T cells were taken from unexposed donors. After 10 to 11 days of culture, CD4+ T cells were isolated. Cells permitting, SARS-CoV-2 S/N and four cold-coronavirus spikes were tested on unexposed-donor CD4+ T cells. Half the medium was replaced with IL-2 medium on days 3 and 7. The study, taken as a whole, reports: Approximately 65% of donors had memory CD4+ clonotypes crossrecognizing SARS-CoV-2 and common cold coronavirus spike.

The receptor was isolated from a human donor in good health. The sample consisted of CD4+ T cells from PBMCs, cultured in vitro.

The CDR3 DNA follows: TGCGCCAGCGGCCCAAGCACAGATACGCAGTATTTT. Translation gives CASGPSTDTQYF. The chain has TRBV5-1 and TRBJ2-3; D is uncertain. CDR3 length equals 12 residues. V was clipped by 7 bases and J by 0 bases, with 6 bases between them. The germline V gene encodes CDR1 SGHRS and CDR2 YFSETQ.